What follows is one TCR beta chain and its context. PCR amplification relied on 60 Vbeta primers (plus 13 Jbeta primers). Sequencing used immunoSEQ multiplex PCR; TCRdb keeps in-frame clones, though not all of them. Among about 150,000 clones listed, 75% to 90% were seen once. This sample is part of a study of cytomegalovirus exposure and HLA in healthy donors. CDR3 size: 15 residues. Germline loops: CDR1 MGHRA, CDR2 YSYEKL. Trimming left V 0 bases short and J 3 bases short, with 12 bases between. The sample comprised PBMCs. The origin of this receptor is a man younger than 40 in good health and CMV-seropositive. This rearrangement joins TRBV4-1 to TRBJ2-7, with unresolved D. CDR3 coding DNA: TGCGCCAGCAGCCAAGACGCTAACAGTTACTACGAGCAGTACTTC. Its protein is CASSQDANSYYEQYF.